This T cell receptor beta chain was captured by sequencing in a study of tissue T cells after allogeneic stem cell transplantation. Whole-study context: This research-autopsy study prospectively enrolled adult allogeneic hematopoietic cell transplant recipients with steroid-refractory graft-versus-host disease. Gastrointestinal graft-versus-host disease was present in all patients, each treated with several therapy lines.

This clone was observed once. Method: immunoSEQ multiplex PCR; TCRdb's copy keeps in-frame clones and lacks some. The repertoire has tens of thousands of clones, approximately 92% of them found once; the top ten carry about 4%. V shed 3 bases and J shed 4 bases, with 12 bases lying between them. Germline CDR1 is ENHRY and CDR2 is SYGVKD. The CDR3 has 14 amino acids. The clonotype was recovered from a woman aged 35-75 years who later had graft-versus-host disease after an allogeneic stem cell transplant. The sequenced sample was blood, obtained before transplantation. The V and J genes are TRBV10-3 and TRBJ1-2; unclear D gene. For the CDR3, the DNA is TGTGCCATCAGTGATAAAACAGAGTCCTATGGCTACACCTTC. Residues: CAISDKTESYGYTF.